The 15 T cell receptor beta chains below come from one sample, sequenced in a study of naive and memory T cell subsets. An equimolar mix of two oligonucleotides served as the beta constant-region primer for TRBC1 and TRBC2. Ligated cDNA was amplified by four rounds of PCR with nested alpha and beta constant-region primers and SP2. TCRdb reprocessed the UMI-ligation and nested PCR reads with MiXCR, giving one entry per CDR3 protein. The table records 130,000 or so distinct CDR3 sequences, over 30% of them present only once. The sequencing input was central memory CD4+ T cells from blood. The receptors here all came from a human donor in good health.

The genes are TRBV7-9 and TRBJ2-5; 7 bases are shared with TRBD2. The junction had 10 bases not matched to a gene; V was cut back by 2 bases and J by 4 bases. From germline, CDR1 is SEHNR and CDR2 FQNEAQ (reference sequence). The CDR3 sequence is 16 residues long. The CDR3 loop reads CASSLTLSGTAETQYF. CDR3 DNA sequence: TGTGCCAGCAGCTTAACCTTAAGCGGGACCGCAGAGACCCAGTACTTC.

This clonotype was observed a few times. The V and J genes are TRBV2 and TRBJ2-1; 11 nucleotides agree with TRBD2. Germline CDR1 SNHLY, CDR2 FYNNEI. The CDR3 spans 14 residues. V was clipped by 6 bases and J by 3 bases; unmatched bases: 1. The CDR3 region has the DNA TGTGCCAGCAGGGGGACTAGCGGCTACAATGAGCAGTTCTTC. This sequence encodes CASRGTSGYNEQFF.

This clonotype was seen a few times. The chain links TRBV28 to TRBJ2-7; possible D gene TRBD1, 6 bases. V was clipped by 5 bases and J by 3 bases, with 14 bases between them. Germline assignment: CDR1 MDHEN and CDR2 SYDVKM. The CDR3 is 14 residues long. CDR3 in DNA: TGTGCCAGCAGTGCGCCGGTACAGGGCTACGAGCAGTACTTC. Translation: CASSAPVQGYEQYF.

A few counts support this clonotype. The CDR3 nucleotides are TGCAGCCGGAAGCGGGACCACTACAATGAGCAGTTCTTC. Protein: CSRKRDHYNEQFF. J is TRBJ2-1 and V is TRBV29-1, with TRBD2 matching over 7 bases. Unmatched junction bases numbered 7, after V lost 8 bases and J lost 3 bases. The germline gives CDR1 SQVTM, CDR2 ANQGSEA. CDR3 length: 13 amino acids.

The CDR3 protein is CSARTSHIQYF. The CDR3 region has the DNA TGCAGTGCTAGAACTAGTCACATTCAGTACTTC. V is TRBV20-1 and J is TRBJ2-4; possible D gene TRBD2, 5 bases. The V gene's germline CDR1 is DFQATT and CDR2 SNEGSKA (reference sequence). The CDR3 is 11 residues long. With 2 bases removed from V and 8 bases from J, the gap between germline ends came to 7 bases.

This clonotype came up a few times. The gene calls are TRBV20-1 and TRBJ2-4; D is perhaps TRBD1 (5 bases). The germline V and J ends were trimmed by 6 bases and 0 bases, with 15 bases remaining between them. The length of the CDR3 is 15 residues. Germline V CDR1 and CDR2: DFQATT, SNEGSKA (reference sequence). CDR3 region: CSAPPGKLAKNIQYF. CDR3 DNA: TGCAGTGCACCCCCAGGGAAACTAGCCAAAAACATTCAGTACTTC.

In its sample, this clonotype was seen a few times. The chain has TRBV28 and TRBJ1-4; unclear D gene. CDR1 and CDR2 (germline): MDHEN, SYDVKM. V gave up 6 bases and J gave up 7 bases, with 12 bases separating them. The CDR3 runs 13 residues. CDR3 coding DNA: TGTGCCAGCAGATCTAATTGGGGTGAAAAACTGTTTTTT. The encoded protein is CASRSNWGEKLFF.

This clonotype showed up just once. The chain uses TRBV7-2 and TRBJ2-5; TRBD1 matches 12 bases. Looked up from germline, CDR1 is SGHTA and CDR2 is FQGNSA. The CDR3 has 19 residues. With V trimmed by 0 bases and J by 4 bases, 12 bases remained unmatched. CDR3 DNA sequence: TGTGCCAGCAGCTTAGCTGGGACAGGGGGCGGATCAAGTATAGAGACCCAGTACTTC. It specifies CASSLAGTGGGSSIETQYF.

In this sample, this clonotype turned up a few times. The rearrangement links TRBV13 to TRBJ1-2; TRBD1 matches 12 bases. This CDR3 is 15 amino acids long. Germline CDR1 and CDR2: PRHDT and FYEKMQ (reference sequence). Losses at the gene ends were 5 bases for V and 8 bases for J; bases not matched to a gene: 9. CDR3 coding DNA: TGTGCCAGCAGCCTTCCGGGACAGGGGGCACGAGGCTACACCTTC. Protein: CASSLPGQGARGYTF.

This clonotype was found a few times. V gene TRBV18 combines with J gene TRBJ2-5, with TRBD1 as a possible D gene (7 bases). Germline lookup yields CDR1 KGHSH and CDR2 LQKENI. V was shortened by 4 bases and J by 3 bases, with 18 bases between the two germline ends. The CDR3 covers 16 residues. CDR3 residues: CASSRRRDSREETQYF. In DNA, the CDR3 is TGTGCCAGCTCACGCAGGCGGGACAGCAGGGAAGAGACCCAGTACTTC.

The chain employs TRBV28 and TRBJ1-2; the D gene is possibly TRBD1 (5 bases). This CDR3 region has 13 residues. The V end was cut by 2 bases, the J end by 4 bases, with 8 bases between. In germline, CDR1 is MDHEN, CDR2 SYDVKM. CDR3 region: CASSLQGAYGYTF. Written as DNA, the CDR3 is TGTGCCAGCAGTTTACAGGGAGCCTATGGCTACACCTTC.

This clonotype was observed a handful of times. The chain joins TRBV6-6 to TRBJ2-5; D might be TRBD2 (5 bases). The ends were cut back, 1 base at V and 4 bases at J, with 22 bases in the middle. The CDR3 totals 18 residues. Germline CDR1 reads MNHNY; CDR2 reads SVGAGI (reference sequence). This CDR3 reads CASSYWGWRGKKAETQYF. CDR3 nucleotide sequence: TGTGCCAGCAGTTACTGGGGTTGGCGAGGGAAGAAAGCAGAGACCCAGTACTTC.

This clonotype was seen a few times. This chain uses TRBV12-3 or TRBV12-4 with TRBJ1-1; D unclear. The CDR3 contains 12 residues. V was shortened by 6 bases and J by 6 bases, with 11 bases between the two germline ends. The CDR3 region is CASRSVDAEAFF. CDR3 DNA sequence: TGTGCCAGCAGGTCTGTGGATGCTGAAGCTTTCTTT.

There are a few counts of this clonotype. The chain employs TRBV11-2 and TRBJ1-5; D might be TRBD1 (5 bases). This CDR3 spans 15 amino acids. Looked up from germline, CDR1 is SGHAT and CDR2 is FQNNGV. Trimming shortened V by 6 bases and J by 0 bases, and 12 bases separated the two germline ends. In DNA form, the CDR3 reads TGTGCCAGCAGTGCCGGGGCTCCTAGCAATCAGCCCCAGCATTTT. It specifies CASSAGAPSNQPQHF.

The chain carries TRBV27 and TRBJ2-3, with 7 nucleotides matching TRBD1. V was pared by 6 bases and J by 2 bases, with 5 bases of the junction left unmatched. This CDR3 has 14 amino acids. Germline lookup yields CDR1 MNHEY and CDR2 SMNVEV (reference sequence). As DNA, the CDR3 is TGTGCCAGCAGCCTTGGACAGGCCACAGATACGCAGTATTTT. Its protein product is CASSLGQATDTQYF.